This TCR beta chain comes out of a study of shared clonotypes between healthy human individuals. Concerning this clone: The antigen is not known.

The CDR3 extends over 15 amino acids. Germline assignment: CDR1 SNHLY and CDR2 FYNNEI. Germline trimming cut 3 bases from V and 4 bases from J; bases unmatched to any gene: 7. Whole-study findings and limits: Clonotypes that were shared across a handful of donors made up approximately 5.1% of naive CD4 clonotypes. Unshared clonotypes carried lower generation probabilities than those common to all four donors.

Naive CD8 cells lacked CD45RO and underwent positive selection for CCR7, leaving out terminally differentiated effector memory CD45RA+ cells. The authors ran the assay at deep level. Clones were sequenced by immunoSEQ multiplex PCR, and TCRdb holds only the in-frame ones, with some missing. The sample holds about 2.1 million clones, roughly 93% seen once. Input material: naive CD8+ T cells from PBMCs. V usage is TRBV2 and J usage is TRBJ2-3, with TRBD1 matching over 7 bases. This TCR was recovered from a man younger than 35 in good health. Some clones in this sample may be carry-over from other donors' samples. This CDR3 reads CASSDVTGSPDTQYF. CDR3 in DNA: TGTGCCAGCAGTGATGTGACAGGGAGCCCAGATACGCAGTATTTT.